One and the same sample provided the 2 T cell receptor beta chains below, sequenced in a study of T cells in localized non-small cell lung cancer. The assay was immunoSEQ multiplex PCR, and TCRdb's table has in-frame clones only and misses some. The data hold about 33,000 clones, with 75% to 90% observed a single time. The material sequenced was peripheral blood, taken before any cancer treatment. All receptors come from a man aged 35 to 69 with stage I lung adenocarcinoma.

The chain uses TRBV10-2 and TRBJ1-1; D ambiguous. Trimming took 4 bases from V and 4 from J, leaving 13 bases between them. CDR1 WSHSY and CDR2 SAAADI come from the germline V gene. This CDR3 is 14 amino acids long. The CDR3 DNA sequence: TGCGCCAGCAGTGTTCCAGTAGGGAGCACTGAAGCTTTCTTT. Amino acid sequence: CASSVPVGSTEAFF.

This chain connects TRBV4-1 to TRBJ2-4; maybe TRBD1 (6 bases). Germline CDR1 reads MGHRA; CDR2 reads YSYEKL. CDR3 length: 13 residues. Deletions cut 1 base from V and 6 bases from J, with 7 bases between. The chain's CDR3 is CASSQGQANIQYF. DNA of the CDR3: TGCGCCAGCAGCCAAGGACAGGCAAACATTCAGTACTTC.